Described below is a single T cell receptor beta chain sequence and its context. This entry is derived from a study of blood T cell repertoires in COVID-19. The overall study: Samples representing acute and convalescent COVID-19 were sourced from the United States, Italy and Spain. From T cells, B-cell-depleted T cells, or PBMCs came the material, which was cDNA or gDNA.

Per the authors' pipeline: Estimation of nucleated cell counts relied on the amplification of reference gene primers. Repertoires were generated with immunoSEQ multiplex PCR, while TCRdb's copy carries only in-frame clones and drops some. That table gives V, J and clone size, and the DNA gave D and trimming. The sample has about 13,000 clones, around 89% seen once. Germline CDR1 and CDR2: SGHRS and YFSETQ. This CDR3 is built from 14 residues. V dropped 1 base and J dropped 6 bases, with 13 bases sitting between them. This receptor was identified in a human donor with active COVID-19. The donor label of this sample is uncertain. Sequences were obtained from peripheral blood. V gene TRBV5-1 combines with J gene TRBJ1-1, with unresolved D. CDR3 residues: CASSLRGSSPEAFF. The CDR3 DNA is TGCGCCAGCAGCTTGAGAGGATCAAGCCCTGAAGCTTTCTTT.